The entry below gives a single TCR beta chain sequence along with its context. Profiled with immunoSEQ multiplex PCR; TCRdb holds only in-frame clones, not every one. The repertoire holds about 200,000 clones, around 84% seen once, with approximately 13% in the top ten. CDR1 is SGHKS and CDR2 is YYEKEE in the germline V gene (reference sequence). V gave up 4 bases and J gave up 3 bases; unmatched junction bases: 9. The CDR3 has 16 amino acids. This sample stems from a study of blood T cell repertoires in COVID-19. Study-wide context: Donors in the United States, Italy and Spain gave samples during acute or convalescent COVID-19. PBMCs, B-cell-depleted T cells, or T cells were the source of the cDNA or gDNA that made up the material.

This sequence was found in a human donor in a cohort sampled during active COVID-19. The sample was peripheral blood. V is TRBV5-5 and J is TRBJ2-3; 9 bases line up with TRBD1. CDR3 coding DNA: TGTGCCAGCAGCCCGAGGACAGGGGCGGTGACAGATACGCAGTATTTT. Translating gives CASSPRTGAVTDTQYF.